Following are 15 T cell receptor beta chains from one sample sequenced in a study of OX40 agonist ivuxolimab in advanced cancers. The method was immunoSEQ multiplex PCR; TCRdb's version includes in-frame clones alone and lacks a portion of them. The sample shows tens of thousands of clones, around 77% of them seen only once. The specimen comprised CD4+ or CD8+ T cells sorted from blood, sampled in a trial of the OX40 agonist ivuxolimab. The receptors here all came from an adult with an advanced solid tumor such as melanoma, head and neck, liver or kidney cancer.

CDR3 nucleotide sequence: TGCGCCAGCAGCTTGGACAGTCAGTGGCTGTTTTTT. This sequence encodes CASSLDSQWLFF. The J gene is TRBJ2-2, the V gene TRBV5-1; D not resolved. The V gene's germline CDR1 is SGHRS and CDR2 YFSETQ. The CDR3 covers 12 residues. V was pared by 0 bases and J by 13 bases, with 10 bases between.

This chain connects TRBV5-6 to TRBJ2-3; D uncertain. Germline CDR1 and CDR2: SGHDT and YYEEEE. V was clipped by 4 bases and J by 4 bases, with 13 bases between them. The CDR3 contains 14 residues. CDR3: CASSHRAGADTQYF. CDR3 in DNA: TGTGCCAGCAGCCATAGGGCTGGAGCAGATACGCAGTATTTT.

The chain recombines TRBV29-1 with TRBJ1-1, with 10 bases fitting TRBD1. V shed 6 bases, J shed 3 bases, and the junction held 4 bases outside the gene matches. Germline V CDR1 and CDR2: SQVTM, ANQGSEA. The CDR3 sequence is 13 residues long. The CDR3 loop reads CSVMGTGDTEAFF. The CDR3 DNA sequence: TGCAGCGTGATGGGGACAGGGGACACTGAAGCTTTCTTT.

The rearrangement links TRBV7-8 to TRBJ2-5, with D possibly being TRBD2 (5 bases). The CDR3 covers 14 residues. Germline CDR1 and CDR2: SGHVS and FQNEAQ. V lost 5 bases, J lost 4 bases, and 14 bases lay in between. As DNA, the CDR3 is TGTGCCAGCAGCCCCCACCGAGGGAGAGAGACCCAGTACTTC. Amino acids: CASSPHRGRETQYF.

The chain is built from TRBV2 and TRBJ2-7; D is ambiguous. The CDR3 consists of 15 residues. V lost 4 bases and J lost 4, with 17 bases in between. In germline, CDR1 is SNHLY, CDR2 FYNNEI. The chain's CDR3 is CASSGDSIRSYEQYF. CDR3 nucleotide sequence: TGTGCCAGCAGTGGGGATAGCATTCGGTCTTACGAGCAGTACTTC.

The chain links TRBV29-1 to TRBJ2-3; 7 nucleotides line up with TRBD2. The CDR3 contains 16 residues. With V trimmed by 7 bases and J by 3 bases, 16 bases remained unmatched. The germline V gene has CDR1 SQVTM and CDR2 ANQGSEA. The CDR3 sequence is CSAGIVGRERTDTQYF. DNA for the CDR3: TGCAGCGCCGGAATAGTTGGGCGGGAGCGGACAGATACGCAGTATTTT.

This clone was counted only a few times. The gene calls are TRBV29-1 and TRBJ2-3; TRBD2 is a possible D gene (6 bases). The CDR3 sequence is 14 residues long. V lost 0 bases and J 6 bases, leaving 13 bases between the germline ends. Per germline, CDR1 SQVTM and CDR2 ANQGSEA. Here the CDR3 DNA reads TGCAGCGTTGAAGATCACGGGAGTCTGGATACGCAGTATTTT. Translated, it gives CSVEDHGSLDTQYF.

The V and J genes are TRBV7-2 and TRBJ2-1, with D possibly TRBD1 on 6 matching bases. Per the germline V gene, CDR1 is SGHTA and CDR2 is FQGNSA. Trimming cost V 0 bases and J 2 bases, with 8 bases left between them. This CDR3 is built from 15 residues. The CDR3 DNA is TGTGCCAGCAGCTTAGCGGGGGCCGCCTACAATGAGCAGTTCTTC. This gives the protein CASSLAGAAYNEQFF.

The rearrangement uses TRBV18 and TRBJ2-5; D gene unclear. V was shortened by 3 bases and J by 4 bases, with 12 bases between the two germline ends. Germline-derived CDR1 and CDR2 are KGHSH and LQKENI. The CDR3 runs to 14 residues. The CDR3 coding sequence is TGTGCCAGCTCACCTTCTAGGATCGGAGAGACCCAGTACTTC. It encodes CASSPSRIGETQYF.

The CDR3, as DNA: TGTGCCAGCAGTCCTGACAGGGGGGTCTACGAGCAGTACTTC. Its protein product is CASSPDRGVYEQYF. The J gene is TRBJ2-5, the V gene TRBV7-9, with TRBD1 identical over 9 bases. The DNA matches TRBJ2-7 better at its end, which makes the J call doubtful. The CDR3 runs 14 residues. CDR1 and CDR2 from the germline V gene are SEHNR and FQNEAQ (reference sequence).

The chain uses TRBV27 and TRBJ1-1; perhaps TRBD1 as D (6 bases). Trimming cost V 7 bases and J 1 base, with 10 bases left between them. CDR1 and CDR2 from the germline V gene are MNHEY and SMNVEV (reference sequence). This CDR3 region has 13 residues. CDR3 region: CASKQGSNTEAFF. The CDR3 DNA follows: TGTGCCAGCAAGCAGGGGTCGAACACTGAAGCTTTCTTT.

V is TRBV2 and J is TRBJ2-1; D unclear. The CDR3 covers 16 residues. V was shortened by 7 bases and J by 4 bases, with 20 bases between the two germline ends. In germline, CDR1 is SNHLY, CDR2 FYNNEI. The CDR3 DNA is TGTGCCAGCACCGAAGGTAGCTACCGGAATTACAATGAGCAGTTCTTC. Protein: CASTEGSYRNYNEQFF.

J is TRBJ2-7 and V is TRBV11-2; D not resolved. The CDR3 is 14 amino acids. V was clipped by 1 base and J by 6 bases, with 13 bases between them. CDR1 and CDR2 from the germline V gene are SGHAT and FQNNGV. CDR3 amino acids: CASSLGSGAFEQYF. The CDR3 region has the DNA TGTGCCAGCAGCTTAGGGTCAGGAGCGTTCGAGCAGTACTTC.

V is TRBV4-3 and J is TRBJ1-2; D is possibly TRBD1 (6 bases). Germline CDR1 and CDR2: LGHNA and YSLEER. The CDR3 runs 16 residues. Trimming removed 0 bases from V and 4 bases from J, with 15 bases in between. The CDR3 loop is CASSQDIKGGAYGYTF. CDR3 DNA: TGCGCCAGCAGCCAAGATATAAAAGGGGGGGCCTATGGCTACACCTTC.

The J gene is TRBJ2-7, the V gene TRBV4-1, with 11 bases that match TRBD2. The germline V gene encodes CDR1 MGHRA and CDR2 YSYEKL. The CDR3 sequence is 16 residues long. Losses at the gene ends were 0 bases for V and 5 bases for J; bases not matched to a gene: 6. CDR3 sequence reads: CASSQDASGRLNEQYF. For the CDR3, the DNA is TGCGCCAGCAGCCAAGATGCTAGCGGGAGGCTCAACGAGCAGTACTTC.